The 14 T cell receptor beta chains below were found in one sample sequenced in a study of cytomegalovirus exposure and HLA in healthy donors. This PCR relied on a set of 60 Vbeta primers and 13 Jbeta primers. Clones were sequenced by immunoSEQ multiplex PCR, and TCRdb holds only the in-frame ones, with some missing. The table includes approximately 100,000 clones, around 81% detected once. Sequenced material: PBMCs. These receptors all stem from a woman aged 25 to 39 in good health and CMV-seronegative.

The chain employs TRBV5-1 and TRBJ2-3; D possibly corresponds to TRBD1 (5 bases). Germline CDR1 and CDR2: SGHRS and YFSETQ. The CDR3 totals 15 residues. Trimming took 3 bases from V and 0 from J, leaving 11 bases between them. The CDR3 loop is CASSYSQGSTDTQYF. CDR3 nucleotide sequence: TGCGCCAGCAGCTATAGCCAGGGTAGCACAGATACGCAGTATTTT.

This chain connects TRBV9 to TRBJ1-1, with D unresolved. Germline V gene lookup returns CDR1 SGDLS and CDR2 YYNGEE. The CDR3 contains 14 residues. V was pared by 0 bases and J by 1 base, with 7 bases between. The CDR3 region is CASSVGHSNTEAFF. For the CDR3, the DNA is TGTGCCAGCAGCGTAGGACACTCGAACACTGAAGCTTTCTTT.

This CDR3 reads CASSSGRGGDEKLFF. The DNA for the CDR3 is TGTGCCAGCAGTTCCGGGAGGGGAGGGGATGAAAAACTGTTTTTT. This chain uses TRBV28 with TRBJ1-4, with D possibly matching TRBD1 (5 bases). Trimming pared 4 bases from V and 6 bases from J, leaving 15 bases between. CDR3 length: 15 amino acids. Germline V gene data show CDR1 as MDHEN and CDR2 as SYDVKM. Complete variable domain (other parts from reference TRBV28 and TRBJ1-4): DVKVTQSSRYLVKRTGEKVFLECVQDMDHENMFWYRQDPGLGLRLIYFSYDVKMKEKGDIPEGYSVSREKKERFSLILESASTNQTSMYLCASSSGRGGDEKLFFGSGTQLSVL.

The chain uses TRBV7-2 and TRBJ1-5; weak D call: TRBD1 (6 bases). Between the trimmed V and J ends, which lost 2 bases and 1 base, there was a span of 12 bases. CDR1 and CDR2 (germline): SGHTA, FQGNSA. The CDR3 spans 16 residues. DNA for the CDR3: TGTGCCAGCAGCTTAACAGGGTACTCAAGCAATCAGCCCCAGCATTTT. It specifies CASSLTGYSSNQPQHF.

This clone was seen more than once but under ten times. The rearrangement uses TRBV4-1 and TRBJ2-1; 10 nucleotides match TRBD2. The V gene end was trimmed by 5 bases and the J gene end by 9 bases; junction bases not matched to a gene: 19. CDR1 and CDR2 (germline): MGHRA, YSYEKL. The CDR3 runs 18 residues. The CDR3 DNA reads TGCGCCAGCAGCGGACTAGCGGTACTCCGGGTCTCAACTGGTGAGCAGTTCTTC. Protein sequence: CASSGLAVLRVSTGEQFF.

The J gene is TRBJ1-6, the V gene TRBV23-1; D gene unclear. TRBV23-1 is given ORF status, its function remaining uncertain. The V end was cut by 3 bases, the J end by 3 bases, with 9 bases between. CDR3 size: 15 residues. The CDR3 bases are TGCGCCAGCAGTCATTGGCTCATCTATAATTCACCCCTCCACTTT. Amino acid sequence: CASSHWLIYNSPLHF.

Only a few counts were recorded for this clone. The V and J genes are TRBV6-6 and TRBJ2-2; weak D call: TRBD2 (6 bases). With 6 bases removed from V and 6 bases from J, the gap between germline ends came to 20 bases. Germline values: CDR1 MNHNY, CDR2 SVGAGI (reference sequence). The CDR3 totals 16 residues. CDR3 sequence: CASSPGDRGGAGELFF. The CDR3 bases are TGTGCCAGCAGCCCCGGGGATCGTGGCGGGGCCGGGGAGCTGTTTTTT.

Only one count was recorded for this clone. The chain couples TRBV29-1 to TRBJ2-3; 8 bases line up with TRBD1. The CDR3 length is 13 residues. The germline CDR1 and CDR2 sequences are SQVTM and ANQGSEA. The V gene end was trimmed by 2 bases and the J gene end by 3 bases; junction bases not matched to a gene: 1. The CDR3 region has the DNA TGCAGCGTTGAAAGACAGGGGACAGATACGCAGTATTTT. It yields the protein CSVERQGTDTQYF.

CDR3 sequence reads: CASSPVGSTGNEQFF. The CDR3 DNA is TGTGCCAGCTCACCAGTCGGGAGCACCGGGAATGAGCAGTTCTTC. The V and J genes are TRBV18 and TRBJ2-1, with D possibly matching TRBD2 (6 bases). This CDR3 is built from 15 residues. Germline CDR1 and CDR2: KGHSH and LQKENI. The ends were cut back, 2 bases at V and 7 bases at J, with 15 bases in the middle.

For this clone: Other DNA sequences in this sample translate to the same CDR3. The rearrangement joins TRBV7-3 to TRBJ2-3; 7 nucleotides line up with TRBD2. The CDR3 length is 15 residues. Trimming removed 5 bases from V and 0 bases from J; junction bases left unmatched: 5. Germline-derived CDR1 and CDR2 are SGHTA and FQGTGA. The CDR3 DNA reads as TGTGCCAGCAGCCCAAGCGGGGCTAGCACAGATACGCAGTATTTT. Protein product: CASSPSGASTDTQYF.

The chain has TRBV4-1 and TRBJ2-7, with 12 bases aligning to TRBD2. In germline, CDR1 is MGHRA, CDR2 YSYEKL. The J segment lost 3 bases and the V segment lost 4 bases, leaving 10 bases of the junction unmatched. The CDR3 extends over 17 amino acids. The CDR3 region has the DNA TGCGCCAGCAGCCCAGCCCGCGGGACTAGCGGGTTCTACGAGCAGTACTTC. Residues: CASSPARGTSGFYEQYF.

This clone was observed a few times. The chain carries TRBV29-1 and TRBJ2-1, with D possibly matching TRBD2 (5 bases). V was trimmed by 7 bases and J by 6 bases, leaving 16 bases between them. Germline CDR1 reads SQVTM; CDR2 reads ANQGSEA. The length of the CDR3 is 13 residues. The DNA for the CDR3 is TGCAGCGCCCGACTCCCCGGAGGCAATGAGCAGTTCTTC. This sequence encodes CSARLPGGNEQFF.

The V call is TRBV7-3, the J call TRBJ2-3; D remains ambiguous. Trimming removed 3 bases at V and 3 bases at J, with 10 bases between. Germline CDR1 is SGHTA and CDR2 is FQGTGA. The CDR3 totals 14 residues. CDR3 protein: CASSLRPITDTQYF. CDR3 DNA sequence: TGTGCCAGCAGCTTGAGGCCAATAACAGATACGCAGTATTTT.

The chain employs TRBV19 and TRBJ2-5, with D perhaps TRBD2 (6 bases). The CDR3 covers 14 residues. V dropped 3 bases and J dropped 1 base, with 9 bases sitting between them. Per germline, CDR1 LNHDA and CDR2 SQIVND (reference sequence). CDR3 sequence (DNA): TGTGCCAGTAGTATCTCCGGGGGCCAAGAGACCCAGTACTTC. Its protein is CASSISGGQETQYF.